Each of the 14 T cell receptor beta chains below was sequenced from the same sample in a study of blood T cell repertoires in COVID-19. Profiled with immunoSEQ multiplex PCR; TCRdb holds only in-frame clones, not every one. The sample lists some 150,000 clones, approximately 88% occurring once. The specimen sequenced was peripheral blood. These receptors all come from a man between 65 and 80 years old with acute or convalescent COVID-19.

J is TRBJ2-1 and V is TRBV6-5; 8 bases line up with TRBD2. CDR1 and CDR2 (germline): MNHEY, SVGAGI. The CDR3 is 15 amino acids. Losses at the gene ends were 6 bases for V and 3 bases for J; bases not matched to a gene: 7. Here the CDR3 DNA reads TGTGCCAGCAGAGCTACCGGGACTAGCTACAATGAGCAGTTCTTC. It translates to CASRATGTSYNEQFF.

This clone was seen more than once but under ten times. Here the CDR3 DNA reads TGCGCCAGCAGCTTGGAGGGAAAGCGGGACGAGCAGTACTTC. It codes for CASSLEGKRDEQYF. The chain combines TRBV5-1 with TRBJ2-7; a possible D gene is TRBD2 (6 bases). The CDR3 runs to 14 residues. Trimming took 0 bases from V and 5 from J, leaving 12 bases between them. CDR1 and CDR2 (germline): SGHRS, YFSETQ.

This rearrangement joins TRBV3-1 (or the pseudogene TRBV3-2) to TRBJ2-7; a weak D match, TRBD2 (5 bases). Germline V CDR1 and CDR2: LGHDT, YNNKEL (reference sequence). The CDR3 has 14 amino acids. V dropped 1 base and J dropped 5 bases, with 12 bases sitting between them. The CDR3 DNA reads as TGTGCCAGCAGCCAAGGGGGAGTGAGGAACGAGCAGTACTTC. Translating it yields CASSQGGVRNEQYF.

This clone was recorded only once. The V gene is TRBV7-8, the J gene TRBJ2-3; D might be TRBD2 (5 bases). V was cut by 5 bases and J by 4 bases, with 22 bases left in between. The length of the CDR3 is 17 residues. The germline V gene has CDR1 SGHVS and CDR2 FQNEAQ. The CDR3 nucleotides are TGTGCCAGCAGCCGAGGGCTTGACGGTGCCGGGTCAGATACGCAGTATTTT. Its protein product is CASSRGLDGAGSDTQYF.

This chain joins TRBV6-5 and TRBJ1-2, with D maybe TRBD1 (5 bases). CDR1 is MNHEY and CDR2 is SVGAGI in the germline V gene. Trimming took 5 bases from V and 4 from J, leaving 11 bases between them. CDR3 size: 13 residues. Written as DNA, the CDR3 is TGTGCCAGCAGTAAGACAGCGTCCTATGGCTACACCTTC. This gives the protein CASSKTASYGYTF.

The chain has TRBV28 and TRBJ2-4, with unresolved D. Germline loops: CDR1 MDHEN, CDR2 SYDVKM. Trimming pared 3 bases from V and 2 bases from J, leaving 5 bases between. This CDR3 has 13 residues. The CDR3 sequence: CASSFVSKNIQYF. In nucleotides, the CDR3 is TGTGCCAGCAGTTTCGTGTCCAAAAACATTCAGTACTTC.

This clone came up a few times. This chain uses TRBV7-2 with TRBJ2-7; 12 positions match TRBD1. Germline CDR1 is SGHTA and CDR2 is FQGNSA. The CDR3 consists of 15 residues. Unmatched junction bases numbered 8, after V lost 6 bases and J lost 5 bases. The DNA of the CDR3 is TGTGCCAGCAGTAAACCGGGACAGGGGGCCCACGAGCAGTACTTC. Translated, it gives CASSKPGQGAHEQYF.

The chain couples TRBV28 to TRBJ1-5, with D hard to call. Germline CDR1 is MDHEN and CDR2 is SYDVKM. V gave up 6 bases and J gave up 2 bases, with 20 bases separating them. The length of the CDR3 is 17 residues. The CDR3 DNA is TGTGCCAGCAGACAAACGGTTGGAGGGTTTGGCAATCAGCCCCAGCATTTT. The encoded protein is CASRQTVGGFGNQPQHF.

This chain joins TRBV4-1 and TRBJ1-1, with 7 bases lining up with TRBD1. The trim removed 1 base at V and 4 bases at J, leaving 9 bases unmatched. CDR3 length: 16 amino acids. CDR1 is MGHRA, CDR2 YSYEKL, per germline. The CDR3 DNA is TGCGCCAGCAGCCAAGGACAGGGACAGTACCTCACTGAAGCTTTCTTT. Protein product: CASSQGQGQYLTEAFF.

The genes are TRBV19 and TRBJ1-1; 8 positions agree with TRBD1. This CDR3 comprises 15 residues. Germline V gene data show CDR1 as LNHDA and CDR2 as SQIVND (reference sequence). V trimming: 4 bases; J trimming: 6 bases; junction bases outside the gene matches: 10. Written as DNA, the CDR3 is TGTGCCAGTAGTACAAGGACAGGGCGAGTCGCTGAAGCTTTCTTT. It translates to CASSTRTGRVAEAFF.

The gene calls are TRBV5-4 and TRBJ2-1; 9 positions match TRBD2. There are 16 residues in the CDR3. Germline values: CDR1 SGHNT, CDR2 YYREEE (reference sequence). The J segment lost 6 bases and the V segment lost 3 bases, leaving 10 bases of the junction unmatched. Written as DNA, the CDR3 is TGTGCCAGCAGCTCGCGGTCTAGCGGGATAGTCAATGAGCAGTTCTTC. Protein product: CASSSRSSGIVNEQFF.

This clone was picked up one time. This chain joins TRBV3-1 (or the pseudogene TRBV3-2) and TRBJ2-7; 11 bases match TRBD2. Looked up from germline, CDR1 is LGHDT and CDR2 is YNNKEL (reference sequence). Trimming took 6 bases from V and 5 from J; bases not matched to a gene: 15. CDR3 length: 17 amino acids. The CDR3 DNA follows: TGTGCCAGCAGTCCTCCAGGGTCTAGCGGGAGGATGGACGAGCAGTACTTC. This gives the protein CASSPPGSSGRMDEQYF.

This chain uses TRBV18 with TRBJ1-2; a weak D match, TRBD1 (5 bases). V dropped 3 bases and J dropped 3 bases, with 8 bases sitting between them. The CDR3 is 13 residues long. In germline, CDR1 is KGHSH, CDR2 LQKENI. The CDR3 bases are TGTGCCAGCTCACCTGTAGGGGACTATGGCTACACCTTC. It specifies CASSPVGDYGYTF.

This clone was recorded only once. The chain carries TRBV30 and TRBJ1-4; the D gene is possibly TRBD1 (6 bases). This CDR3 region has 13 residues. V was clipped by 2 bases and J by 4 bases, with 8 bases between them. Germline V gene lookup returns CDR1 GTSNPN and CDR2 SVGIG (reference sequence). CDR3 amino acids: CAWSPQGNEKLFF. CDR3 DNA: TGTGCCTGGAGTCCACAGGGTAATGAAAAACTGTTTTTT.